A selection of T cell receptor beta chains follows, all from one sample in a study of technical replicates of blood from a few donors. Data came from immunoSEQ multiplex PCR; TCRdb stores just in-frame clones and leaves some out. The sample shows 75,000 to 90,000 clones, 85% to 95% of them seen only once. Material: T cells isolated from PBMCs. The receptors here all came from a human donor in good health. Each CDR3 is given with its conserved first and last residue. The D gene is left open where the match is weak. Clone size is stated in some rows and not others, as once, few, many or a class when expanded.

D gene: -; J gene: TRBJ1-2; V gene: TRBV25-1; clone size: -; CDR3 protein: CASRGGSENGYTF; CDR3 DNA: TGTGCCAGCAGAGGAGGGTCCGAGAATGGCTACACCTTC
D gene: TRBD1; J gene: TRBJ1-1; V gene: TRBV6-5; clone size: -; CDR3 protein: CASTLRQGGGTEAFF; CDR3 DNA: TGTGCCAGCACTCTCCGACAGGGGGGGGGCACTGAAGCTTTCTTT
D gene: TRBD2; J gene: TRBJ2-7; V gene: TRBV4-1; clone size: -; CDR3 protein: CASSPEAGRRGQYF; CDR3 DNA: TGCGCCAGCAGCCCGGAAGCGGGACGCCGAGGGCAGTACTTC
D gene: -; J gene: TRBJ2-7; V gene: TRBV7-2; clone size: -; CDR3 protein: CASSPTGGPYEQYF; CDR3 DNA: TGTGCCAGCAGCCCGACCGGGGGACCCTACGAGCAGTACTTC
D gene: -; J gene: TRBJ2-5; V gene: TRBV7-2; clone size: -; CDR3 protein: CASSMQNQETQYF; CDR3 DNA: TGTGCCAGCAGCATGCAGAACCAAGAGACCCAGTACTTC
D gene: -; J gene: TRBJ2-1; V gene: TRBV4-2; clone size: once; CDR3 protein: CASSQSSFEQFF; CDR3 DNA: TGTGCCAGCAGCCAATCGAGCTTTGAGCAGTTCTTC
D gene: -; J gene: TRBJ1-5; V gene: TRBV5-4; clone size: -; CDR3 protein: CASSVGGGADQPQHF; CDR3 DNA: TGTGCCAGCAGCGTGGGGGGGGGCGCGGATCAGCCCCAGCATTTT
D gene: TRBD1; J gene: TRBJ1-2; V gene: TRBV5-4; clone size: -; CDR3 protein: CASSFRQGYPYGYTF; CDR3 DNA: TGTGCCAGCAGCTTTCGACAGGGTTATCCCTATGGCTACACCTTC
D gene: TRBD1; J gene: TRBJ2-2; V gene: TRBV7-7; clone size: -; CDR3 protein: CASSWEESGTGIAGELFF; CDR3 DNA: TGTGCTAGCAGCTGGGAAGAATCCGGGACAGGGATCGCCGGGGAGCTGTTTTTT
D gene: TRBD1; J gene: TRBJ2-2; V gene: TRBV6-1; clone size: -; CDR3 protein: CASSELTGVPGELFF; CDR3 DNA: TGTGCCAGCAGCGAACTCACAGGGGTCCCCGGGGAGCTGTTTTTT
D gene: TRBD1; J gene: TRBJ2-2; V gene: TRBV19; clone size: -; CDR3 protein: CASSLQGRGGELFF; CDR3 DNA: TGTGCCAGTAGTTTACAGGGGAGAGGAGGGGAGCTGTTTTTT
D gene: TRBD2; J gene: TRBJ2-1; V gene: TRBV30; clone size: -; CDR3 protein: CAWRGLAESNEQFF; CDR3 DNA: TGTGCCTGGCGCGGACTAGCGGAAAGCAATGAGCAGTTCTTC
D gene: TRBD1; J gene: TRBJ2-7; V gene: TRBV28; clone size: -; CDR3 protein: CASSRDRIEYEQYF; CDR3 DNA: TGTGCCAGCAGCCGGGACAGAATAGAATACGAGCAGTACTTC
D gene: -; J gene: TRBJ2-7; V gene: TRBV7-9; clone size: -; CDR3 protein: CASSIQGTSYEQYF; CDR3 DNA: TGTGCCAGCAGTATTCAGGGTACGTCCTACGAGCAGTACTTC
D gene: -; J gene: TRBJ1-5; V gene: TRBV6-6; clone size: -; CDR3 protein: CASSYYPGQTQHF; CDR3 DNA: TGTGCCAGCAGTTACTACCCGGGACAAACTCAGCATTTT
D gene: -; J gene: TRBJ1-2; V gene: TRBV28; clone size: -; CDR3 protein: CASSLLDSPPPNYGYTF; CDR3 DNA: TGTGCCAGCAGTTTATTAGACAGCCCGCCCCCTAACTATGGCTACACCTTC
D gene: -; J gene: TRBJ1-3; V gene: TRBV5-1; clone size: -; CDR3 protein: CASSLNGDSGNTIYF; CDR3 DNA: TGCGCCAGCAGCTTGAACGGAGACTCTGGAAACACCATATATTTT
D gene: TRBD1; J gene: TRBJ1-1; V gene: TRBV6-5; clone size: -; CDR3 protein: CASSWTGGTEAFF; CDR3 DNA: TGTGCCAGCAGCTGGACAGGGGGAACTGAAGCTTTCTTT
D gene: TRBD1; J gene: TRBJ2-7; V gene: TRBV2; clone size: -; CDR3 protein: CASTETGGYEQYF; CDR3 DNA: TGTGCCAGCACTGAGACAGGGGGCTACGAGCAGTACTTC
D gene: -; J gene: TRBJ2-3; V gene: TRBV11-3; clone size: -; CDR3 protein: CASSLLDISTDTQYF; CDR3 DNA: TGTGCCAGCAGCCTGCTAGATATAAGCACAGATACGCAGTATTTT
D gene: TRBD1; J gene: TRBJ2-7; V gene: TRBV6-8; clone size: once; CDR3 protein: CASSYLTGRNYEQYF; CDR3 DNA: TGTGCCAGCAGTTACCTGACAGGGCGTAACTACGAGCAGTACTTC
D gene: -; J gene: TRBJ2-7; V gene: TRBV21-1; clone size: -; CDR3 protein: CASSLQLRTYEQYF; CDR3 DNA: TGTGCCAGCAGCTTGCAGTTGAGGACCTACGAGCAGTACTTC
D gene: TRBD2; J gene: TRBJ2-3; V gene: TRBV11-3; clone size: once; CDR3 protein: CASSRGLANSDTQYF; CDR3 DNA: TGTGCCAGCAGCCGTGGACTAGCCAATTCAGATACGCAGTATTTT
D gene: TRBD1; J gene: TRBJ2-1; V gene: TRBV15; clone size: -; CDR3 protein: CATSRGRQGVYNEQFF; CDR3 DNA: TGTGCCACCAGCAGAGGACGACAGGGGGTCTACAATGAGCAGTTCTTC
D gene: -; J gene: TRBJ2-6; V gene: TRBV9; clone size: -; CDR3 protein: CASSVGTGYSGANVLTF; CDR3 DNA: TGTGCCAGCAGCGTAGGAACAGGGTACTCTGGGGCCAACGTCCTGACTTTC
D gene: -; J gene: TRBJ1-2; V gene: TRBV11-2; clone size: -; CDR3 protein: CASSSYRSNYGYTF; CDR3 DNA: TGTGCCAGCAGCTCGTACAGGAGCAACTATGGCTACACCTTC
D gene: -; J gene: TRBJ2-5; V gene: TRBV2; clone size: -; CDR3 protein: CASREQANQETQYF; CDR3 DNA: TGTGCCAGCAGGGAACAGGCCAACCAAGAGACCCAGTACTTC
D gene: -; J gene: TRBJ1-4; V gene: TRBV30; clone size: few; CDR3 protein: CAWSAGNEKLFF; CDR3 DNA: TGTGCCTGGAGTGCCGGGAATGAAAAACTGTTTTTT
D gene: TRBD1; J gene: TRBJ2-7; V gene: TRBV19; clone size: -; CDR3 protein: CASSSQTGGEQYF; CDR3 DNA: TGTGCCAGTAGTTCCCAGACAGGGGGCGAGCAGTACTTC
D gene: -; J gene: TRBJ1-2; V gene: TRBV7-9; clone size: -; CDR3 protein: CASSSPRNYYGYTF; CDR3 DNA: TGTGCCAGCAGCTCACCGAGGAATTACTATGGCTACACCTTC
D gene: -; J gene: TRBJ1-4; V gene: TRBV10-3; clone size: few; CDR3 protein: CAISESWSATNEKLFF; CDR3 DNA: TGTGCCATCAGTGAGTCTTGGTCAGCAACTAATGAAAAACTGTTTTTT
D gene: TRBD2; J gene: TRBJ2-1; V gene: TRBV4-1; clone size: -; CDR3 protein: CASSRRLAGFMDEQFF; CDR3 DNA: TGCGCCAGCAGTCGTCGACTAGCGGGGTTTATGGATGAGCAGTTCTTC
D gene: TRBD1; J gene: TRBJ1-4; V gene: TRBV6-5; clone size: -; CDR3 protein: CASSPQGGGEKLFF; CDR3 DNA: TGTGCCAGCAGTCCCCAGGGGGGTGGAGAAAAACTGTTTTTT
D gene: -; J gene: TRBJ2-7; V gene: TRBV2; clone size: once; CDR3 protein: CASNVRIPPLEQYF; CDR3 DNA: TGTGCCAGCAATGTCAGGATTCCGCCCTTAGAGCAGTACTTC
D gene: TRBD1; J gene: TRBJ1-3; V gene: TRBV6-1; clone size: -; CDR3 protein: CGVLEGAIAGNTIYF; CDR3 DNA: TGTGGAGTTCTTGAGGGGGCTATCGCTGGAAACACCATATATTTT
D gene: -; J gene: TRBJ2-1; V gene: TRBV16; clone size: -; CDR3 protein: CASRQGRGLYNEQFF; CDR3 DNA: TGTGCCAGCCGACAGGGGAGGGGGCTCTACAATGAGCAGTTCTTC
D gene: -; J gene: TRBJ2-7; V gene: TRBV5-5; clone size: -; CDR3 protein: CASSLVGTSSYEQYF; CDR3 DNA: TGTGCCAGCAGCTTGGTTGGCACCAGCTCCTACGAGCAGTACTTC
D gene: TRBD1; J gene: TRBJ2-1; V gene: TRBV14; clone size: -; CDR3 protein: CASSRNRGFYGNEQFF; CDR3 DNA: TGTGCCAGCAGCCGGAACAGGGGGTTTTATGGCAATGAGCAGTTCTTC
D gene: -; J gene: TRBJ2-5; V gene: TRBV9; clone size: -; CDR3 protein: CASSVYSGEGETQYF; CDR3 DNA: TGTGCCAGCAGCGTCTACTCGGGAGAAGGCGAGACCCAGTACTTC
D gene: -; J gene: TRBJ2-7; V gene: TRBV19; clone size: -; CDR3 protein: CASKRRQGHYEQYF; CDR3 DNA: TGTGCCAGTAAACGGAGGCAGGGACACTACGAGCAGTACTTC
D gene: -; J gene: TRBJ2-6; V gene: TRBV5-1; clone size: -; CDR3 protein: CASSLTGIPSGANVLTF; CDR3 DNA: TGCGCCAGCAGCTTAACAGGTATCCCCTCTGGGGCCAACGTCCTGACTTTC
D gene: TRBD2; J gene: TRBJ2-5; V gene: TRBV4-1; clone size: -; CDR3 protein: CASSQQLAGVSETQYF; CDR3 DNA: TGCGCCAGCAGCCAACAATTAGCGGGAGTCTCGGAGACCCAGTACTTC
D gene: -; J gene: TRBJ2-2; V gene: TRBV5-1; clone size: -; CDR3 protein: CASPHRVQNTGELFF; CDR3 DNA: TGCGCCAGCCCTCACAGGGTACAGAACACCGGGGAGCTGTTTTTT
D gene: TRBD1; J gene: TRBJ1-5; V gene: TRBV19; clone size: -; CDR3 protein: CASSPNPSTGGSPQHF; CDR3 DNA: TGTGCCAGTAGTCCCAACCCCTCGACAGGGGGTAGCCCCCAGCATTTT
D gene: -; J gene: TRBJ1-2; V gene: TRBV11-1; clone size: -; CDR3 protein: CASSPLGRDGYTF; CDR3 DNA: TGTGCCAGCAGCCCACTAGGGCGGGATGGCTACACCTTC
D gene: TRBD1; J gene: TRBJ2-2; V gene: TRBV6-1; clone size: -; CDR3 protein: CASSALRTGTGELFF; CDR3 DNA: TGTGCCAGCAGTGCCCTTCGGACAGGCACCGGGGAGCTGTTTTTT
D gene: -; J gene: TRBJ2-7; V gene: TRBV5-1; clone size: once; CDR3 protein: CASSLGLTYEQYF; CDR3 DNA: TGCGCCAGCAGCTTGGGACTAACCTACGAGCAGTACTTC
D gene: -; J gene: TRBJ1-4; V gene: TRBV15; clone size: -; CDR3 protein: CATSRDKTGTGEKLFF; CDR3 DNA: TGTGCCACCAGCAGAGATAAGACAGGAACCGGTGAAAAACTGTTTTTT